Presented here are 2 T cell receptor beta chains from one specimen sequenced in a study of radiotherapy plus CTLA-4 blockade in lung cancer. Generated by immunoSEQ multiplex PCR, the TCRdb table keeps only in-frame clones and is missing some. The sample lists some 50,000 clones; 70% to 90% were seen once. Sequenced here: peripheral blood, sampled from a patient treated with radiotherapy plus ipilimumab. These receptors all stem from a human donor with non-small cell lung cancer whose response to radiotherapy plus ipilimumab could not be evaluated.

The chain employs TRBV9 and TRBJ2-7; 7 nucleotides match TRBD2. Germline assignment: CDR1 SGDLS and CDR2 YYNGEE. V shed 2 bases and J 3 bases; nucleotides not matched to a gene: 8. This CDR3 region has 15 residues. In DNA form, the CDR3 reads TGTGCCAGCAGCGTTGGGGCGGGAGAGGGCTACGAGCAGTACTTC. Encoded protein: CASSVGAGEGYEQYF.

This CDR3 is CATSREGFQETQYF. The CDR3, as DNA: TGTGCCACCAGCAGGGAGGGATTCCAAGAGACCCAGTACTTC. The chain recombines TRBV15 with TRBJ2-5, with D possibly being TRBD2 (6 bases). The V and J ends lost 3 bases and 1 base respectively, with 9 bases between them. The CDR3 has 14 amino acids. CDR1 is LNHNV and CDR2 is YYDKDF in the germline V gene (reference sequence).